The 24 T cell receptor beta chains listed next were all sequenced from one sample in a study of early T cells in non-severe SARS-CoV-2 infection. TCRdb itself ran the 5' RACE reads through MiXCR, one entry per CDR3 protein. The data contain tens of thousands of distinct CDR3 sequences, around 10% of them singletons. The specimen sequenced was whole blood. The source of these receptors is an adult who was a healthcare worker with PCR-confirmed SARS-CoV-2 infection or an uninfected control (not recorded which).

The genes are TRBV5-4 and TRBJ2-5; 7 bases fit TRBD2. The germline gives CDR1 SGHNT, CDR2 YYREEE (reference sequence). CDR3 size: 17 residues. After removal of 0 bases from V and 2 bases from J, the junction contained 10 bases not matched to a gene. CDR3 DNA: TGTGCCAGCAGCTTGGGTGTCGCAGGTAGCGGGCAAGAGACCCAGTACTTC. It codes for CASSLGVAGSGQETQYF.

Ten or more counts support this clonotype. V and J are TRBV9 and TRBJ2-7; TRBD1 agrees at 7 bases. Losses at the gene ends were 4 bases for V and 3 bases for J; bases not matched to a gene: 7. The CDR3 is made up of 14 amino acids. Per the germline V gene, CDR1 is SGDLS and CDR2 is YYNGEE. The CDR3: CASSRGGDHYEQYF. The CDR3 nucleotides are TGTGCCAGCAGCCGAGGGGGCGATCACTACGAGCAGTACTTC.

This clonotype appeared many times. The chain has TRBV15 and TRBJ1-1; no definite D call. Per the germline V gene, CDR1 is LNHNV and CDR2 is YYDKDF (reference sequence). V lost 1 base to trimming and J lost 4 bases, with 13 bases between them. This CDR3 comprises 15 residues. In DNA, the CDR3 is TGTGCCACCAGCAGAGCCCTCGGCCGGGGCACTGAAGCTTTCTTT. It specifies CATSRALGRGTEAFF.

This clonotype turned up a few times. V and J are TRBV6-5 and TRBJ2-3; 8 bases match TRBD2. This CDR3 contains 18 residues. Germline V gives CDR1 MNHEY, CDR2 SVGAGI. V trimming: 4 bases; J trimming: 0 bases; junction bases outside the gene matches: 12. DNA for the CDR3: TGTGCCAGCAGTTTCGCCCCCCTTAGCGGGACTAGCACAGATACGCAGTATTTT. As protein: CASSFAPLSGTSTDTQYF.

The rearrangement uses TRBV25-1 and TRBJ2-3; maybe TRBD2 (6 bases). Trimming pared 7 bases from V and 7 bases from J, leaving 15 bases between. This CDR3 comprises 13 residues. In germline, CDR1 is MGHDK, CDR2 SYGVNS. The CDR3 region has the DNA TGTGCCAGCATGGAGGGTCAGGGTTATACGCAGTATTTT. Its translation is CASMEGQGYTQYF.

Many counts were recorded for this clonotype. The chain couples TRBV18 to TRBJ1-3; D call uncertain. This CDR3 region has 16 residues. Per the germline V gene, CDR1 is KGHSH and CDR2 is LQKENI. V lost 2 bases and J lost 0, with 11 bases in between. The CDR3 DNA is TGTGCCAGCTCACCAAAAAGCTCGCTCTCTGGAAACACCATATATTTT. Residues: CASSPKSSLSGNTIYF.

This clonotype came up many times. The chain couples TRBV5-1 to TRBJ2-3, with unresolved D. CDR1 is SGHRS, CDR2 YFSETQ, per germline. CDR3 length: 13 amino acids. The ends were cut back, 3 bases at V and 6 bases at J, with 11 bases in the middle. The CDR3 spells CASSSYVTDTQYF. The CDR3 DNA follows: TGCGCCAGCAGCTCTTACGTTACGGATACGCAGTATTTT.

This clonotype was detected ten times or more. The chain is built from TRBV7-9 and TRBJ2-7, with TRBD1 matching 7 bases. V was pared by 5 bases and J by 3 bases, with 7 bases of the junction left unmatched. The CDR3 extends over 14 amino acids. The germline gives CDR1 SEHNR, CDR2 FQNEAQ (reference sequence). The CDR3 sequence: CASSPGTALYEQYF. CDR3 nucleotides: TGTGCCAGCAGCCCCGGGACAGCTCTCTACGAGCAGTACTTC.

This clonotype was found many times. The chain recombines TRBV14 with TRBJ2-3; D may be TRBD2 (5 bases). The V end lost 4 bases, the J end lost 4 bases, and 15 bases lay between the germline ends. Germline values: CDR1 SGHDN, CDR2 FVKESK. CDR3 length: 15 residues. This chain's CDR3 is CASSLTRTAADTQYF. CDR3 nucleotides: TGTGCCAGCAGCCTGACCCGGACTGCCGCAGATACGCAGTATTTT.

This clonotype was seen repeatedly, ten times or more. The chain couples TRBV6-1 to TRBJ2-5, with 8 bases fitting TRBD1. V lost 2 bases, J lost 4 bases, and 3 bases stayed unmatched. Germline CDR1 is MNHNS and CDR2 is SASEGT. The length of the CDR3 is 14 residues. The CDR3 region has the DNA TGTGCCAGCAGTGAACAGGGGGCAGGAGAGACCCAGTACTTC. Translated: CASSEQGAGETQYF.

This clonotype was picked up a small number of times. The V call is TRBV24-1, the J call TRBJ2-3; 7 bases match TRBD2. The V and J ends lost 4 bases and 3 bases, in that order; junction bases with no gene match: 12. The CDR3 is 17 amino acids. Germline V lookup: CDR1 KGHDR, CDR2 SFDVKD. The CDR3 coding sequence is TGTGCCACCAGTGAGAGGGGTACAGCGGGAAAAACAGATACGCAGTATTTT. Protein sequence: CATSERGTAGKTDTQYF.

This clonotype was detected many times. V usage is TRBV19 and J usage is TRBJ1-5; maybe TRBD1 (5 bases). The V end was cut by 3 bases, the J end by 5 bases, with 29 bases between. Germline V gene sequence: CDR1 LNHDA, CDR2 SQIVND (reference sequence). The CDR3 extends over 20 amino acids. This chain's CDR3 is CASSITVGQYQVVGHQPQHF. CDR3 nucleotide sequence: TGTGCCAGTAGTATCACAGTCGGGCAATACCAGGTAGTGGGACATCAGCCCCAGCATTTT.

This clonotype has a count of ten or more. The chain is built from TRBV27 and TRBJ2-3; 8 bases map to TRBD1. Germline-derived CDR1 and CDR2 are MNHEY and SMNVEV (reference sequence). The CDR3 is made up of 15 amino acids. V lost 8 bases and J lost 5; bases outside the gene matches: 12. The CDR3 nucleotides are TGTGCCAGCCGACCTTACCGACAGGGGAAAGATACGCAGTATTTT. Translated: CASRPYRQGKDTQYF.

CDR3 amino acids: CSVSGTGGSYEQYF. The CDR3 region has the DNA TGCAGCGTCTCCGGGACAGGGGGTTCCTACGAGCAGTACTTC. The V and J genes are TRBV29-1 and TRBJ2-7; TRBD1 matches at 11 bases. Germline CDR1 is SQVTM and CDR2 is ANQGSEA. Germline trimming cut 6 bases from V and 1 base from J; bases unmatched to any gene: 5. The CDR3 runs to 14 residues.

The chain uses TRBV18 and TRBJ2-3, with TRBD2 matching 13 bases. V was clipped by 5 bases and J by 2 bases; unmatched bases: 4. Germline-derived CDR1 and CDR2 are KGHSH and LQKENI. The CDR3 consists of 16 residues. CDR3 sequence: CASSSTSGGATDTQYF. CDR3 nucleotide sequence: TGTGCCAGCTCATCCACTAGCGGGGGGGCCACAGATACGCAGTATTTT.

This clonotype was picked up a small number of times. V usage is TRBV11-2 and J usage is TRBJ2-1; 8 bases are a match to TRBD1. Trimming at V came to 1 base and at J to 9 bases, leaving 5 bases not matched to a gene. The CDR3 has 14 amino acids. The V gene's germline CDR1 is SGHAT and CDR2 FQNNGV. The CDR3 reads CASSLGRGRIEQFF. The CDR3 DNA reads as TGTGCCAGCAGCTTAGGCAGGGGGCGGATTGAGCAGTTCTTC. The variable domain in full, completed from reference TRBV11-2 and TRBJ2-1, reads EAGVAQSPRYKIIEKRQSVAFWCNPISGHATLYWYQQILGQGPKLLIQFQNNGVVDDSQLPKDRFSAERLKGVDSTLKIQPAKLEDSAVYLCASSLGRGRIEQFFGPGTRLTVL.

At least ten counts were recorded for this clonotype. V usage is TRBV5-1 and J usage is TRBJ2-1; D is unclear. The V and J ends lost 0 bases and 5 bases respectively, with 6 bases between them. Per germline, CDR1 SGHRS and CDR2 YFSETQ. This CDR3 comprises 13 residues. This chain's CDR3 is CASSLAPNNEQFF. The CDR3, as DNA: TGCGCCAGCAGCTTGGCACCTAACAATGAGCAGTTCTTC.

The chain couples TRBV6-5 to TRBJ2-3; D ambiguous. The CDR3 length is 11 residues. Looked up from germline, CDR1 is MNHEY and CDR2 is SVGAGI. Trimming cost V 7 bases and J 7 bases, with 9 bases left between them. In nucleotides, the CDR3 is TGTGCCAGCAAGGAGTTACATACGCAGTATTTT. It encodes CASKELHTQYF.

The CDR3 sequence is CASSYRGQKTYEQYF. CDR3 sequence (DNA): TGTGCCAGCAGTTATCGGGGACAGAAGACCTACGAGCAGTACTTC. V is TRBV6-2 or TRBV6-3 and J is TRBJ2-7; TRBD1 matches 7 bases. V was pared by 3 bases and J by 2 bases, with 7 bases of the junction left unmatched. CDR1 MNHEY and CDR2 SVGEGT come from the germline V gene. CDR3 size: 15 residues.

This clonotype was counted many times. The chain combines TRBV11-3 with TRBJ2-2, with D possibly TRBD1 on 7 matching bases. Germline loops: CDR1 SGHNT, CDR2 YENEEA. V was pared by 8 bases and J by 0 bases, with 13 bases between. This CDR3 is 15 amino acids long. The CDR3 protein is CASAEGQTNTGELFF. The CDR3, as DNA: TGTGCCAGCGCGGAGGGACAGACGAACACCGGGGAGCTGTTTTTT. Full variable domain (missing parts from reference TRBV11-3 and TRBJ2-2): EAGVVQSPRYKIIEKKQPVAFWCNPISGHNTLYWYLQNLGQGPELLIRYENEEAVDDSQLPKDRFSAERLKGVDSTLKIQPAELGDSAVYLCASAEGQTNTGELFFGEGSRLTVL.

This chain uses TRBV25-1 with TRBJ2-6; D is unresolved. This CDR3 is 16 amino acids long. V lost 6 bases and J lost 1, with 13 bases in between. Germline-derived CDR1 and CDR2 are MGHDK and SYGVNS. The DNA of the CDR3 is TGTGCCAGCAGGCAGACTCTAATTTCTGGGGCCAACGTCCTGACTTTC. Protein product: CASRQTLISGANVLTF.

V usage is TRBV5-4 and J usage is TRBJ1-2; 8 positions agree with TRBD1. CDR1 SGHNT and CDR2 YYREEE come from the germline V gene (reference sequence). This CDR3 has 14 residues. V was clipped by 5 bases and J by 7 bases; unmatched bases: 10. CDR3 amino acids: CASRSTGDRGGYTF. DNA of the CDR3: TGTGCCAGCAGATCGACAGGGGATCGGGGTGGCTACACCTTC.

V and J are TRBV10-3 and TRBJ2-7; TRBD2 agrees at 11 bases. The CDR3 totals 13 residues. The V and J ends lost 4 bases and 5 bases, in that order; junction bases with no gene match: 1. Germline CDR1 ENHRY, CDR2 SYGVKD. CDR3 amino acids: CAISGLAGNEQYF. CDR3 nucleotides: TGTGCCATCAGTGGACTAGCGGGAAACGAGCAGTACTTC.

This clonotype was counted at least ten times. V and J are TRBV5-8 and TRBJ1-5; 9 bases are a match to TRBD1. The length of the CDR3 is 15 residues. V shed 2 bases, J shed 3 bases, and the junction held 3 bases outside the gene matches. The germline V gene has CDR1 SGHTS and CDR2 YDEGEE. The CDR3 sequence is CASSFGDRDNQPQHF. DNA for the CDR3: TGTGCCAGCAGCTTCGGGGACAGGGACAATCAGCCCCAGCATTTT.